The 6 T cell receptor beta chains listed next were all sequenced from one sample in a study of blood T cells in healthy people across ages. The authors ran a second PCR of roughly 6 to 12 cycles using a sample-barcoded 5' primer and a J-beta primer mix. TCRdb called the 5' RACE reads again in MiXCR, with one record for every CDR3 protein. The sample yields about 1.6 million distinct CDR3 sequences, roughly a third seen once. The sequenced material came from blood. Receptors originate from a woman aged 25 to 45 in good health.

The rearrangement uses TRBV5-6 and TRBJ2-5, with 9 positions matching TRBD2. The junction had 7 bases not matched to a gene; V was cut back by 0 bases and J by 4 bases. The CDR3 loop spans 16 amino acids. In germline, CDR1 is SGHDT, CDR2 YYEEEE. DNA for the CDR3: TGTGCCAGCAGCTTGGGAGTAGCGGGGGATGGAGAGACCCAGTACTTC. Translating it yields CASSLGVAGDGETQYF.

Worth noting for this clonotype: A single base separates this from a much larger clone, so it may be a read error. V and J are TRBV12-3 or TRBV12-4 and TRBJ2-3; D unresolved. This CDR3 is built from 13 residues. The chain's CDR3 is CASSFRTTDTEYF. The DNA for the CDR3 is TGTGCCAGCAGTTTTAGGACCACAGATACGGAGTATTTT.

Concerning this clonotype: Germline and junction disagree at one end, which may indicate a read error. The chain employs TRBV5-1 and TRBJ2-1; 9 nucleotides align to TRBD2. Per germline, CDR1 SGHRS and CDR2 YFSETQ. The CDR3 has 16 residues. The CDR3 is CASSVNSGGSYNEKFF. The CDR3 DNA is TGCGCCAGCAGCGTAAATAGCGGGGGCTCCTACAATGAGAAGTTCTTC.

This clonotype was picked up many times. CDR3 in amino acids: CASSLNGREKQYF. CDR3 nucleotides: TGTGCCAGCAGTTTGAACGGCCGAGAGAAGCAGTACTTC. This chain uses TRBV12-3 or TRBV12-4 with TRBJ2-7; D is undetermined. The CDR3 sequence is 13 residues long. Trimming took 3 bases from V and 8 from J, leaving 14 bases between them.

V is TRBV20-1 and J is TRBJ1-2, with D uncertain. Trimming stripped 0 bases from V and 5 bases from J, with 19 bases between. The CDR3 is 16 amino acids. Germline V lookup: CDR1 DFQATT, CDR2 SNEGSKA (reference sequence). Here the CDR3 reads CSARDRADPTGYGYTF. CDR3 coding DNA: TGCAGTGCTAGAGATCGGGCGGATCCAACGGGATATGGCTACACCTTC.

This clonotype was detected ten times or more. This chain's CDR3 is CSVATGAGNYGYTF. The CDR3 region has the DNA TGCAGCGTTGCAACAGGGGCGGGGAACTATGGCTACACCTTC. The V call is TRBV29-1, the J call TRBJ1-2; 7 bases are a match to TRBD1. The V and J ends lost 4 bases and 2 bases, in that order; junction bases with no gene match: 7. Germline lookup yields CDR1 SQVTM and CDR2 ANQGSEA. The CDR3 has 14 residues.